This T cell receptor beta chain comes out of a study of T cell changes during pregnancy in multiple sclerosis. Clones were read by immunoSEQ multiplex PCR, and TCRdb kept only the in-frame ones, dropping some. Seen here are about 79,000 clones, 93% observed once, and the top ten hold about 0.72%. Trimming took 2 bases from V and 8 from J; bases not matched to a gene: 5. The CDR3 covers 14 residues. Germline-derived CDR1 and CDR2 are SGHDT and YYEEEE. The TCR was taken from a female donor in good health, enrolled as a control in a pregnancy study. Sequences were derived from peripheral blood, sampled in the second trimester of pregnancy. The chain couples TRBV5-6 to TRBJ2-1; TRBD1 agrees at 9 bases. The CDR3 spells CASSFLQGADEQFF. The CDR3 DNA is TGTGCCAGCAGCTTTCTACAGGGGGCGGATGAGCAGTTCTTC.